These 19 T cell receptor beta chains came from one sample sequenced in a study of neoadjuvant anti-PD-1 for oral cavity cancer. The method was immunoSEQ multiplex PCR; TCRdb's version includes in-frame clones alone and lacks a portion of them. The sample holds around 16,000 clones, nearly 70% seen once. The sequences come from PBMCs, collected before nivolumab (anti-PD-1) treatment. Source of these receptors: a person between 40 and 79 years old with oral cavity squamous cell carcinoma.

This clone has only a few counts. V gene TRBV5-1 combines with J gene TRBJ1-1; the match to TRBD1 covers 12 bases. The CDR3 contains 16 residues. Losses at the gene ends were 4 bases for V and 6 bases for J; bases not matched to a gene: 10. Germline V gene data show CDR1 as SGHRS and CDR2 as YFSETQ. In DNA form, the CDR3 reads TGCGCCAGCAGCGGGGAGGGACAGGGGGCGCGGGCTGAAGCTTTCTTT. This gives the protein CASSGEGQGARAEAFF.

The chain carries TRBV6-1 and TRBJ2-7; D is unresolved. CDR1 and CDR2 from the germline V gene are MNHNS and SASEGT. The V end lost 0 bases, the J end lost 3 bases, and 9 bases lay between the germline ends. This CDR3 spans 14 amino acids. CDR3 sequence: CASSEALDYYEQYF. CDR3 DNA: TGTGCCAGCAGTGAAGCCCTAGATTACTACGAGCAGTACTTC.

The chain recombines TRBV5-1 with TRBJ1-1, with TRBD1 matching over 7 bases. V lost 4 bases, J lost 4 bases, and 10 bases stayed unmatched. CDR1 is SGHRS and CDR2 is YFSETQ in the germline V gene. There are 15 residues in the CDR3. The CDR3 DNA sequence: TGCGCCAGCAGCCCCGGACGACAGGGTAGCACTGAAGCTTTCTTT. Translating it yields CASSPGRQGSTEAFF. The variable domain in full, with the rest retrieved from reference TRBV5-1 and TRBJ1-1, is KAGVTQTPRYLIKTRGQQVTLSCSPISGHRSVSWYQQTPGQGLQFLFEYFSETQRNKGNFPGRFSGRQFSNSRSEMNVSTLELGDSALYLCASSPGRQGSTEAFFGQGTRLTVV.

The V call is TRBV5-1, the J call TRBJ2-3, with D perhaps assigned TRBD1 or TRBD2 (5 bases each). This CDR3 has 16 amino acids. V was clipped by 4 bases and J by 0 bases, with 15 bases between them. Germline loops: CDR1 SGHRS, CDR2 YFSETQ. The CDR3 region is CASSAGTVASTDTQYF. The CDR3 coding sequence is TGCGCCAGCAGCGCCGGGACCGTAGCTAGCACAGATACGCAGTATTTT.

V usage is TRBV19 and J usage is TRBJ2-1, with 10 bases fitting TRBD2. V was pared by 5 bases and J by 1 base, with 2 bases of the junction left unmatched. Germline-derived CDR1 and CDR2 are LNHDA and SQIVND (reference sequence). The CDR3 totals 15 residues. CDR3 sequence (DNA): TGTGCCAGTAGTCTACTAGCGGGGTCCTACAATGAGCAGTTCTTC. It specifies CASSLLAGSYNEQFF.

The chain carries TRBV28 and TRBJ2-2, with D perhaps matching TRBD2 (5 bases). This CDR3 spans 12 amino acids. CDR1 and CDR2 (germline): MDHEN, SYDVKM. V lost 8 bases and J lost 6, with 10 bases in between. CDR3 DNA: TGTGCCAGCGAGGGAAACCCCGGGGAGCTGTTTTTT. It yields the protein CASEGNPGELFF.

This clone was seen a few times. The rearrangement links TRBV19 to TRBJ2-7; TRBD1 matches 8 bases. Germline V gene data show CDR1 as LNHDA and CDR2 as SQIVND (reference sequence). The CDR3 has 16 amino acids. V lost 6 bases, J lost 2 bases, and 12 bases stayed unmatched. In DNA, the CDR3 is TGTGCCAGTAGCAGCAGAACGGGACAGGAGACCTACGAGCAGTACTTC. Translation: CASSSRTGQETYEQYF.

The chain employs TRBV12-5 and TRBJ2-1; possible D gene TRBD2, 7 bases. CDR3 size: 16 residues. CDR1 and CDR2 (germline): LGHNT, FRNRAP. The V end lost 3 bases, the J end lost 6 bases, and 18 bases lay between the germline ends. The chain's CDR3 is CASGLGGRELGNEQFF. The DNA for the CDR3 is TGTGCTAGTGGTTTAGGGGGGCGGGAGTTGGGCAATGAGCAGTTCTTC.

This sequence joins TRBV28 and TRBJ2-7, with D tentatively TRBD1 or TRBD2 (5 bases each). Per the germline V gene, CDR1 is MDHEN and CDR2 is SYDVKM. Trimming stripped 2 bases from V and 0 bases from J, with 5 bases between. This CDR3 is built from 13 residues. The CDR3 is CASSLGGSYEQYF. In DNA form, the CDR3 reads TGTGCCAGCAGTTTAGGGGGCTCCTACGAGCAGTACTTC.

This chain joins TRBV4-1 and TRBJ2-3, with 12 bases identical to TRBD2. CDR1 and CDR2 (germline): MGHRA, YSYEKL. CDR3 length: 17 residues. With 4 bases clipped from V and 3 bases from J, the junction kept 8 bases outside the gene matches. The CDR3 DNA reads as TGCGCCAGCAGCCCCGCCGGACTAGCGGGGTTTACAGATACGCAGTATTTT. It is translated as CASSPAGLAGFTDTQYF.

The chain links TRBV6-6 to TRBJ2-7; D ambiguous. The CDR3 totals 14 residues. In germline, CDR1 is MNHNY, CDR2 SVGAGI (reference sequence). The V end was cut by 0 bases, the J end by 2 bases, with 8 bases between. CDR3 coding DNA: TGTGCCAGCAGTTACTCGTTTACCACCTACGAGCAGTACTTC. Amino acids: CASSYSFTTYEQYF.

The chain employs TRBV14 and TRBJ2-1, with D unresolved. This CDR3 contains 10 residues. V lost 6 bases to trimming and J lost 6 bases, with 3 bases between them. Germline lookup yields CDR1 SGHDN and CDR2 FVKESK. This CDR3 is CASSLNEQFF. The CDR3 DNA reads TGTGCCAGCAGTCTCAATGAGCAGTTCTTC.

In this sample, this clone turned up once. This sequence joins TRBV6-1 and TRBJ2-5, with 7 positions matching TRBD2. The CDR3 consists of 15 residues. V shed 7 bases and J 2 bases; nucleotides not matched to a gene: 10. Germline V gene lookup returns CDR1 MNHNS and CDR2 SASEGT. The CDR3 sequence: CASIRLAATQETQYF. CDR3 nucleotide sequence: TGTGCCAGCATACGGCTAGCGGCTACGCAAGAGACCCAGTACTTC.

A few counts support this clone. The V and J genes are TRBV19 and TRBJ2-6, with D hard to call. The CDR3 is made up of 13 amino acids. The germline V and J ends were trimmed by 8 bases and 0 bases, with 5 bases remaining between them. Per germline, CDR1 LNHDA and CDR2 SQIVND (reference sequence). In DNA form, the CDR3 reads TGTGCCAGTGAGACCTCTGGGGCCAACGTCCTGACTTTC. Its translation: CASETSGANVLTF.

The V call is TRBV7-2, the J call TRBJ2-7; 8 bases align to TRBD1. This CDR3 has 14 residues. Trimming removed 4 bases from V and 3 bases from J; junction bases left unmatched: 5. The germline V gene has CDR1 SGHTA and CDR2 FQGNSA. The CDR3 nucleotides are TGTGCCAGCAGCTGGCTACAGGGGGTCTACGAGCAGTACTTC. Its translation is CASSWLQGVYEQYF.

This clone was found once. This chain joins TRBV10-2 and TRBJ1-2; D might be TRBD1 (6 bases). Per germline, CDR1 WSHSY and CDR2 SAAADI. The CDR3 has 13 amino acids. Trimming took 5 bases from V and 3 from J, leaving 10 bases between them. Here the CDR3 DNA reads TGCGCCAGCAGTCCGGAGGGGGACTATGGCTACACCTTC. It translates to CASSPEGDYGYTF.

CDR3 coding DNA: TGTGCCAGCAGTTACGGGCAGAACATGAACACTGAAGCTTTCTTT. It translates to CASSYGQNMNTEAFF. The gene calls are TRBV6-5 and TRBJ1-1, with D unclear. The CDR3 runs to 15 residues. Trimming left V 2 bases short and J 0 bases short, with 10 bases between. CDR1 and CDR2 from the germline V gene are MNHEY and SVGAGI.

The V call is TRBV5-1, the J call TRBJ2-5; D remains ambiguous. Germline lookup yields CDR1 SGHRS and CDR2 YFSETQ. The V and J ends lost 2 bases and 5 bases respectively, with 7 bases between them. This CDR3 is built from 12 residues. CDR3 bases: TGCGCCAGCAGCTTAGACGCGGAGACCCAGTACTTC. This translates into CASSLDAETQYF.

This clone was picked up one time. The chain uses TRBV7-9 and TRBJ2-7, with 10 bases matching TRBD2. CDR1 is SEHNR and CDR2 is FQNEAQ in the germline V gene (reference sequence). The J segment lost 6 bases and the V segment lost 4 bases, leaving 9 bases of the junction unmatched. The CDR3 covers 15 residues. The CDR3 bases are TGTGCCAGCAGCTCGGGAGGGACTAGCGTTTTCGAGCAGTACTTC. This translates into CASSSGGTSVFEQYF.